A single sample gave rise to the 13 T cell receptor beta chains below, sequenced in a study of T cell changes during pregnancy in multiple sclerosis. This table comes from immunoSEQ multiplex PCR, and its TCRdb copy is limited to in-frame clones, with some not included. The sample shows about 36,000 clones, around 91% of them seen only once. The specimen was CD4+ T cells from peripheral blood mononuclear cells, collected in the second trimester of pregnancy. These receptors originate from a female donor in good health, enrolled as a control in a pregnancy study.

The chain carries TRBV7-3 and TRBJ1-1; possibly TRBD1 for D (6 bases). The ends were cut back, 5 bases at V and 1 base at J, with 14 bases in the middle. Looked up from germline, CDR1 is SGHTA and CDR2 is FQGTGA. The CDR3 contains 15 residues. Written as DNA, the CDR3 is TGTGCCAGCAGCCCGTTGACAGGACCGAACACTGAAGCTTTCTTT. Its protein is CASSPLTGPNTEAFF.

The CDR3 DNA sequence: TGTGCCAGCAGCTTGAGCGGAGGACCTTCTGGAAACACCATATATTTT. Residues: CASSLSGGPSGNTIYF. The V gene is TRBV5-5, the J gene TRBJ1-3; D gene unclear. Trimming stripped 1 base from V and 1 base from J, with 12 bases between. CDR3 length: 16 amino acids. The germline gives CDR1 SGHKS, CDR2 YYEKEE (reference sequence).

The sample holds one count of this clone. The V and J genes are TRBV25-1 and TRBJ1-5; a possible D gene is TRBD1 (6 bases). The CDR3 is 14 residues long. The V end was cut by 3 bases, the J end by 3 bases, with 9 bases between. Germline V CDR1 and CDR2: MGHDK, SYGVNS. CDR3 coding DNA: TGTGCCAGCAGTGAGGACAGTCACAATCAGCCCCAGCATTTT. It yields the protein CASSEDSHNQPQHF.

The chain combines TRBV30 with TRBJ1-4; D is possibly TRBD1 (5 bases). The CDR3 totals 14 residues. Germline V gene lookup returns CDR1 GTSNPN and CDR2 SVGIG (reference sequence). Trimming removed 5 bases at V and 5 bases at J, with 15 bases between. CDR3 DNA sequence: TGTGCCTGGGGCCCCGTGGGGCACAATGAAAAACTGTTTTTT. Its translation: CAWGPVGHNEKLFF.

CDR3 coding DNA: TGTGCCAGCGGAGGTGAGGAGCAGTTCTTC. It yields the protein CASGGEEQFF. The V gene is TRBV7-9, the J gene TRBJ2-1, with TRBD2 as a possible D gene (5 bases). Trimming shortened V by 8 bases and J by 10 bases, and 9 bases separated the two germline ends. The CDR3 is made up of 10 amino acids. From germline, CDR1 is SEHNR and CDR2 FQNEAQ (reference sequence).

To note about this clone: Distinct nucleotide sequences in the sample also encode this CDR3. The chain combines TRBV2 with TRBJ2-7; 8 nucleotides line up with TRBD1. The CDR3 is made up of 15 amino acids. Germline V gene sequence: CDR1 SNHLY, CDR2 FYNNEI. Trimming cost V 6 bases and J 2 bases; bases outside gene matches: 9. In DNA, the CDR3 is TGTGCCAGCAGGATAAACCGGGACAGGACCTACGAGCAGTACTTC. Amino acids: CASRINRDRTYEQYF.

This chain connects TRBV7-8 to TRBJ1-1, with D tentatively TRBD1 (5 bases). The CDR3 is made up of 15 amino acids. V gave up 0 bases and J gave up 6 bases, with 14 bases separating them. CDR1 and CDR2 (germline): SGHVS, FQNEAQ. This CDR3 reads CASSLALATAAEAFF. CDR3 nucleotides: TGTGCCAGCAGCTTAGCCCTTGCGACAGCCGCTGAAGCTTTCTTT.

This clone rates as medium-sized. Here the CDR3 reads CAWRGTWRDDGYTF. In nucleotides, the CDR3 is TGTGCCTGGAGGGGTACGTGGAGGGATGACGGCTACACCTTC. The rearrangement links TRBV30 to TRBJ1-2; D gene unclear. V lost 3 bases, J lost 8 bases, and 19 bases lay in between. The CDR3 spans 14 residues. Germline V gene lookup returns CDR1 GTSNPN and CDR2 SVGIG (reference sequence). Complete variable domain (other parts from reference TRBV30 and TRBJ1-2): SQTIHQWPATLVQPVGSPLSLECTVEGTSNPNLYWYRQAAGRGLQLLFYSVGIGQISSEVPQNLSASRPQDRQFILSSKKLLLSDSGFYLCAWRGTWRDDGYTFGSGTRLTVV.

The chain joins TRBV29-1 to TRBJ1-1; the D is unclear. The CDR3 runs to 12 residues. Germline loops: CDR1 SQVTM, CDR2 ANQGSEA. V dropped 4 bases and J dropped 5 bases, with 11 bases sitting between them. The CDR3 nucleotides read TGCAGCGTTGGGAGGGTGGGGACTGAAGCTTTCTTT. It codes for CSVGRVGTEAFF.

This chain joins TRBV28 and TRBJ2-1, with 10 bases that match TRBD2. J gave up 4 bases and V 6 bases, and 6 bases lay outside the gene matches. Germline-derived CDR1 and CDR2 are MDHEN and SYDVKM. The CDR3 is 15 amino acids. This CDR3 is CASSSAGGGYNEQFF. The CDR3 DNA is TGTGCCAGCAGCTCAGCGGGAGGGGGGTACAATGAGCAGTTCTTC.

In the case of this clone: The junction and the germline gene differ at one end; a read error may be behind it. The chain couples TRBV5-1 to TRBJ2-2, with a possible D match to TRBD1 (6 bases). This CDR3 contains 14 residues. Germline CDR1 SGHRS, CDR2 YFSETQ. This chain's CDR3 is CASSRQGNAGELFF. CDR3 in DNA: TGCGCCAGCAGCCGCCAGGGGAACGCCGGGGAGCTGTTTTTT.

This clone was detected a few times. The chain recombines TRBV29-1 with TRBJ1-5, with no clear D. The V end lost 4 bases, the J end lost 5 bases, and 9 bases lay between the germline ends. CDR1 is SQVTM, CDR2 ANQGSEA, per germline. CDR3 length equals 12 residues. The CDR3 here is CSVGARDQPQHF. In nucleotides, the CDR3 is TGCAGCGTTGGCGCCCGGGATCAGCCCCAGCATTTT.

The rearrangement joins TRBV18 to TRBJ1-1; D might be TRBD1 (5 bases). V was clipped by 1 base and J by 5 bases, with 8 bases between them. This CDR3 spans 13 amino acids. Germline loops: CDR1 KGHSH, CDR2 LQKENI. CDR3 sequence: CASSPLDSTEAFF. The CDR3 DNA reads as TGTGCCAGCTCACCACTCGACAGTACTGAAGCTTTCTTT.